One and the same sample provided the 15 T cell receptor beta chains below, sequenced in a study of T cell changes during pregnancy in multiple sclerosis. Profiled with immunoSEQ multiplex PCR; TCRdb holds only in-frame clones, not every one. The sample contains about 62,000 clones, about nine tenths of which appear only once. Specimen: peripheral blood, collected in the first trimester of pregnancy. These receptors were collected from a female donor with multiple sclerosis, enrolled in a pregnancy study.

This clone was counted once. The CDR3 reads CASSSGTGALANYGYTF. CDR3 in DNA: TGTGCCAGCAGTTCCGGGACAGGGGCGTTAGCTAACTATGGCTACACCTTC. This rearrangement joins TRBV28 to TRBJ1-2; TRBD1 matches 10 bases. The V segment lost 4 bases and the J segment 0 bases; nucleotides outside the gene matches: 8. The CDR3 length is 17 residues. Germline assignment: CDR1 MDHEN and CDR2 SYDVKM.

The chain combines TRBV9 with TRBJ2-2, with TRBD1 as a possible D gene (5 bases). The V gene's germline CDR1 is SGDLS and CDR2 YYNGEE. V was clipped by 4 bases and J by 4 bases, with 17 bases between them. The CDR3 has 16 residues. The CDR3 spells CASSRGTGWVTGELFF. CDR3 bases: TGTGCCAGCAGCAGAGGCACAGGCTGGGTCACCGGGGAGCTGTTTTTT.

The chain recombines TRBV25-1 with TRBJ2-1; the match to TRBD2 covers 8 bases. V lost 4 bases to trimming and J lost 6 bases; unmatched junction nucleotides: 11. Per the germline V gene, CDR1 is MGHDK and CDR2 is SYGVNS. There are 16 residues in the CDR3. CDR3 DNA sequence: TGTGCCAGCAGTGCGGCAGGGCGGGAGGTGGGCAATGAGCAGTTCTTC. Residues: CASSAAGREVGNEQFF.

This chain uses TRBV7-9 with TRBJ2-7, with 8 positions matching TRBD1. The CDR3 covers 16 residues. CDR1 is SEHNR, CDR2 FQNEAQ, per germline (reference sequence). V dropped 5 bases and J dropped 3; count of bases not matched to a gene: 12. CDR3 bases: TGTGCCAGCAGCCCGCAGACGACAGGGGTACACTACGAGCAGTACTTC. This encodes CASSPQTTGVHYEQYF.

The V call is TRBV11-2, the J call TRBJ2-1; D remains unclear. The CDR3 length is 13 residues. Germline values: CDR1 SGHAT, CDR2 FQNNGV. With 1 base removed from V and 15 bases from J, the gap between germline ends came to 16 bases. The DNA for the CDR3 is TGTGCCAGCAGCTTAGTCACGGGTACGACTCTGTTCTTC. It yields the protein CASSLVTGTTLFF.

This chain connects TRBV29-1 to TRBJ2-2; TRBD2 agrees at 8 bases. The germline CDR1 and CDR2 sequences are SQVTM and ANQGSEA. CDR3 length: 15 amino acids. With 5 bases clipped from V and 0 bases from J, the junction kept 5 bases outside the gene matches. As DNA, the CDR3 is TGCAGCGTTCTCCACGGGGGGGCGAACACCGGGGAGCTGTTTTTT. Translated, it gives CSVLHGGANTGELFF.

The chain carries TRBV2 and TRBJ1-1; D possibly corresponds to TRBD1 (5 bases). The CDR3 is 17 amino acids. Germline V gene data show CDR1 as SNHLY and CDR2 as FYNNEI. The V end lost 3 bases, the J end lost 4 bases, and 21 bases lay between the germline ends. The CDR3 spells CASSDLTPRGILTEAFF. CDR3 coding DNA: TGTGCCAGCAGTGATTTGACACCGCGGGGGATCCTCACTGAAGCTTTCTTT.

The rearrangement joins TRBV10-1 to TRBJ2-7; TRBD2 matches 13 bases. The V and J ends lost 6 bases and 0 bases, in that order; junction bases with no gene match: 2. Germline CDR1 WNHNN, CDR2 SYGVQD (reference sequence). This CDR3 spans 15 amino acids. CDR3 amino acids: CASSRLAGGSYEQYF. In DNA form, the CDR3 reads TGCGCCAGCAGCCGACTAGCGGGAGGCTCCTACGAGCAGTACTTC.

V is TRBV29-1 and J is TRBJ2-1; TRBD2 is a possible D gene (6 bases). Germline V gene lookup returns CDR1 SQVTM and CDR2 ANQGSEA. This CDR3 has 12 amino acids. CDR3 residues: CGARETYNEQFF. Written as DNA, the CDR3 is TGCGGGGCGCGGGAAACCTACAATGAGCAGTTCTTC.

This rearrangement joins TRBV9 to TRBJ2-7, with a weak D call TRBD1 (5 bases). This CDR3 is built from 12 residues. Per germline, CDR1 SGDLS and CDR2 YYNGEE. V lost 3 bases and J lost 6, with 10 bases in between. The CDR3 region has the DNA TGTGCCAGCAGCGGGTCAAGGGGCGAGCAGTACTTC. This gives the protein CASSGSRGEQYF. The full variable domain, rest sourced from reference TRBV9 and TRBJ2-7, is DSGVTQTPKHLITATGQRVTLRCSPRSGDLSVYWYQQSLDQGLQFLIQYYNGEERAKGNILERFSAQQFPDLHSELNLSSLELGDSALYFCASSGSRGEQYFGPGTRLTVT.

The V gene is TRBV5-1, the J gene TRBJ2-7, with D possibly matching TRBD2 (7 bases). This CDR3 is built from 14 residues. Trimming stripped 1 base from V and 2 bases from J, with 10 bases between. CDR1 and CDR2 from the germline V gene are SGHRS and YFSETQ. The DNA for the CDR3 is TGCGCCAGCAGCTTGACAGGGACTACCTACGAGCAGTACTTC. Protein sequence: CASSLTGTTYEQYF.

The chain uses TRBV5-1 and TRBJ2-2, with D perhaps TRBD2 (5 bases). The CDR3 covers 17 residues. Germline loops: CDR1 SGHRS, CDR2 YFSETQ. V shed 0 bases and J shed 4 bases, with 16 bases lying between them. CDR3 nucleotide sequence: TGCGCCAGCAGCTTGGCCTTACGGGAAATGGGCACCGGGGAGCTGTTTTTT. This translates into CASSLALREMGTGELFF.

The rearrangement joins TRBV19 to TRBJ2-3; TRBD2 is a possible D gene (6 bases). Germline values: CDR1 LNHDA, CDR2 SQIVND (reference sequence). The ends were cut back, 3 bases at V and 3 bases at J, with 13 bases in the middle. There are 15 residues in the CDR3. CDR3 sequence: CASSMRHGGTDTQYF. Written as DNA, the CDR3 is TGTGCCAGTAGTATGAGGCACGGGGGTACAGATACGCAGTATTTT. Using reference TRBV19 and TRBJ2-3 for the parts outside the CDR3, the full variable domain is DGGITQSPKYLFRKEGQNVTLSCEQNLNHDAMYWYRQDPGQGLRLIYYSQIVNDFQKGDIAEGYSVSREKKESFPLTVTSAQKNPTAFYLCASSMRHGGTDTQYFGPGTRLTVL.

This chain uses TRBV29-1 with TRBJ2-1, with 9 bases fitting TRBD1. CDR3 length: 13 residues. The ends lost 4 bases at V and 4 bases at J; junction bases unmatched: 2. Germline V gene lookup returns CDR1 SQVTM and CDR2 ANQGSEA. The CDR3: CSVVGTGYNEQFF. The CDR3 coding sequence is TGCAGCGTTGTTGGGACAGGGTACAATGAGCAGTTCTTC.

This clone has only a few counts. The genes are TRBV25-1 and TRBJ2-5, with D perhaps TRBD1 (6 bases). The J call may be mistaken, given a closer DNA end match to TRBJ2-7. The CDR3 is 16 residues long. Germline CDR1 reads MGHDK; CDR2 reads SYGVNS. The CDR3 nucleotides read TGTGCCAGCAGTGAATTGGGGGCCGCAGGAGCCTACGAGCAGTACTTC. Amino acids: CASSELGAAGAYEQYF.